A single T cell receptor beta chain is shown here with its context. There are no base qualities to consult, and no much larger clone falls within one base. The data derive from a study of blood T cell repertoires in acute mononucleosis (dated by TCRdb to between 2020 and 2021). Background on the whole study: Acute-phase samples were taken within 2 weeks of symptom onset, representing the primary response. In the acute phase, YVL-BR-specific cells accounted for a mean of around 1.9% of blood CD8 T cells, and GLC-BM-specific cells for a mean of about 1.1%. Mean blood EBV load was about 3.8 log10 genome copies per million B cells during acute infection and less than 3 at convalescence.

Here is what the overall study found, with its caveats: Just 8% to 9.5% of the unique acute clonotypes remained in convalescence, but these persisting clonotypes accounted for most of the response, and new, diverse de novo clonotypes seemingly replaced the other acute clonotypes. For BRLF1 (YVL-BR), a dominant role in TCR repertoire selection was played by TCRalpha CDR3 motifs, whereas only a minimal role was played by TCRbeta. The cohort comprised only a few donors, so group averages rested on very few individuals. Low acute-to-convalescent clonotype overlap might partly reflect sampling error, because only a fraction of each donor's blood was analyzed.

Taken with the paper, the label for time point translates to: acute infectious mononucleosis, at clinical presentation within 2 weeks of symptom onset (visit 1). The study tracked CD8 T cell responses to two immunodominant EBV epitopes, BRLF1 109 (YVL-BR) and BMLF1 280 (GLC-BM), over primary infection. A positive serum heterophile antibody test together with EBV viral capsid antigen-specific IgM pointed to primary EBV infection. Magnetic positive selection (MACS) was first used to enrich total CD8 T cells from PBMCs. A FACSAria III was used to sort live CD3+ CD8+ tetramer+ cells to over 95% purity. Cell sorting used a PE-conjugated tetramer carrying the BRLF1 109-117 peptide. TCR repertoires of EBV epitope-specific CD8 T cells were deep-sequenced directly ex vivo after tetramer sorting, at acute infection and at convalescence. Donors were a few people aged roughly 18 to 30 with clinical acute infectious mononucleosis and laboratory evidence of primary EBV infection. Heparinized peripheral blood was drawn at clinical presentation with mononucleosis symptoms and again about 6 months later. PBMCs were isolated by Ficoll-Paque density gradient centrifugation.

For TCR profiling, total RNA from no fewer than 9,500 sorted tetramer+ CD8 T cells was reverse transcribed into cDNA. PCR amplification of CDR3 regions used primers annealing to V and J regions and added unique molecular identifiers so that templates could be tracked. TCRalpha and TCRbeta chains were profiled using the immunoSEQ platform, including its sequencing and error-correction standards. The study's processing was this. Clonal copy numbers were corrected for sequencing and PCR errors, and IMGT conventions were followed to define CDR3s. Only productive rearrangements were analyzed, using immunoSEQ Analyzer versions 2.0 and 3.0, with gene-pairing frequencies processed further in Microsoft Excel. Circos plots were used to visualize V-J pairings, and MEME together with a custom motifSearch program was used to find CDR3 motifs. The OLGA algorithm was used to calculate the probability of generation of TCR sequences. Clonotypes seen at both visits were designated persistent, clonotypes seen only acutely were designated nonpersistent, and clonotypes seen only at convalescence were designated de novo. An amino acid clonotype used by more than one donor was defined as a public TCR. TCRdb took over this immuneACCESS table, retaining in-frame rearrangements with V and J assigned. Such tables are incomplete; in checked studies, under half of the missing clones stem from an unresolved V gene, and the remainder is unexplained. V and J calls and clone size follow that table, whereas D and trimming were derived from the DNA. The sample has 6,000 to 8,500 clones on record, 25% to 30% of them singletons. The biggest ten clones account for about 30% of the sample.

The material sequenced was EBV YVL epitope tetramer+ CD8+ T cells sorted from PBMCs, taken during acute infectious mononucleosis. This specimen's cell subset or site label, per the study, means: CD8 T cells binding a tetramer with EBV BRLF1 109-117 peptide (YVL-BR). This receptor was taken from a woman younger than 35 with infectious mononucleosis caused by EBV.

The CDR3 region: CASSFFQFNEQFF. The bases are TGTGCCAGCAGCTTCTTCCAGTTCAATGAGCAGTTCTTC. Recombination linked TRBV19 to TRBJ2-1; no D gene can be assigned with confidence. The germline V gene (reference sequence) sets CDR1 to LNHDA and CDR2 to SQIVND. The trim is 9 bases for V and 6 bases for J, with a gap of 15 bases between the germline ends. From the cysteine up to the phenylalanine, the CDR3 has a length of 13 residues. Only CDR3 DNA is held: 39 bases, read in frame from base 1.